Described below is a single TCR beta chain sequence and its context. This record belongs to a study of early T cells in non-severe SARS-CoV-2 infection. Individual cDNA molecules carried attached unique molecular identifiers. TCRdb re-derived calls from the 5' RACE reads in MiXCR, one entry per CDR3 protein. The sample records some 62,000 distinct CDR3 sequences, 8.5% to 9.5% being singletons. Germline V gene lookup returns CDR1 LGHNT and CDR2 FRNRAP. CDR3 length: 14 amino acids. V was clipped by 6 bases and J by 1 base, with 12 bases between them. The material sequenced was whole blood. The sequence was obtained from an adult who was a healthcare worker with PCR-confirmed SARS-CoV-2 infection or an uninfected control (not recorded which). The chain couples TRBV12-5 to TRBJ2-5, with D unclear. The CDR3 nucleotides are TGTGCTAGTGGCCCGCAGCGCCGCCAAGAGACCCAGTACTTC. Residues: CASGPQRRQETQYF.